This T cell receptor beta chain is drawn from a study of technical replicates of blood from several donors. Assay used: immunoSEQ multiplex PCR; TCRdb lists only in-frame clones, some missing. The table lists some 82,000 clones, roughly 94% of them singletons, with about 0.39% in the top ten. The sequenced material came from T cells isolated from PBMCs. The TCR originated in a human donor in good health.

In nucleotides, the CDR3 is TGTGCCAGCAGTTCTACAGGGGTGCAGCCCCAGCATTTT. Amino acids: CASSSTGVQPQHF. This sequence joins TRBV28 and TRBJ1-5; 7 bases fit TRBD1. This CDR3 has 13 amino acids. The ends lost 4 bases at V and 7 bases at J; junction bases unmatched: 4. Germline V gene sequence: CDR1 MDHEN, CDR2 SYDVKM.